This TCR beta chain was sequenced during a study of cytomegalovirus exposure and HLA in healthy donors. The PCR made use of 60 Vbeta and 13 Jbeta primers. In the authors' methods: Unique TCR beta chains numbered roughly 80 million in a later analysis, with around 12 million shared. TCRdb's copy holds only in-frame clones and misses some; the assay was immunoSEQ multiplex PCR. V and J calls and clone size are copied from that table; D and trimming were computed from the DNA. Here the sample spans some 150,000 clones, 80% being singletons. Study-wide results and limits: When analyzed later, the rates of TCR association showed variation by HLA locus, with DRB1 the most and HLA-C the fewest. A later analysis appeared to link common viral pathogens to several of the most significant clusters.

Donors consisted of healthy bone marrow donors. As concerns this clone: Its antigen remains unknown.

Sequences were obtained from PBMCs. The TCR comes from a woman between 25 and 40 years old in good health and CMV-seronegative.

The CDR3 DNA follows: TGCGCCAGCAGTGAGCAGGGGGGTTTCTATGGCTACACCTTC. Translated: CASSEQGGFYGYTF. This chain links TRBV10-2 with TRBJ1-2; TRBD1 matches at 7 bases. V trimming: 2 bases; J trimming: 4 bases; junction bases outside the gene matches: 4. CDR3 length: 14 residues. Germline CDR1 is WSHSY and CDR2 is SAAADI.